The T cell receptor (beta chain) described here comes from a study of brain T cells in children with intractable seizures. Broader study findings: Viral specificity was inferred only from CDR3 similarity; HCMV serostatus was unknown.

Of note for this clone: Its antigen is unknown.

Clones were sequenced by immunoSEQ multiplex PCR, and TCRdb holds only the in-frame ones, with some missing. The data contain about 340,000 clones, 93% of them singletons. Germline V gives CDR1 LGHDT, CDR2 YNNKEL (reference sequence). V lost 4 bases to trimming and J lost 0 bases, with 9 bases between them. This CDR3 comprises 15 residues. The time point: blood from clinic visit 5 months post-surgery; TSC patient then seizure free. The clonotype originates from a boy under two years old with tuberous sclerosis and intractable seizures. The material sequenced was peripheral blood, taken roughly 5 months after surgery. The chain couples TRBV3-1 (or the pseudogene TRBV3-2) to TRBJ1-4; D not resolved. The CDR3 sequence: CASSLQVTTNEKLFF. CDR3 sequence (DNA): TGTGCCAGCAGCCTTCAAGTGACAACTAATGAAAAACTGTTTTTT.